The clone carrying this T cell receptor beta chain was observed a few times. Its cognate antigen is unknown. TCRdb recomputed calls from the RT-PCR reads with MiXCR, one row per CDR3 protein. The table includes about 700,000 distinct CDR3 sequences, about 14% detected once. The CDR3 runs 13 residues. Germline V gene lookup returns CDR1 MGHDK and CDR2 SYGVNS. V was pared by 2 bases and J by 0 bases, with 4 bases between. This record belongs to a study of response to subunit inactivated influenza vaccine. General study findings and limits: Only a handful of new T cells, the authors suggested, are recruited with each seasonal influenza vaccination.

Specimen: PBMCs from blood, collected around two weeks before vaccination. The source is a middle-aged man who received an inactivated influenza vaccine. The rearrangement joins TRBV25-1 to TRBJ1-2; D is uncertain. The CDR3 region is CASSETPNYGYTF. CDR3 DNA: TGTGCCAGCAGTGAAACACCTAACTATGGCTACACCTTC.